The sequence of this TCR beta chain was determined in a study of CD8 T cells in Susac syndrome. Overall study findings and caveats: There were 15 to 20 Susac-specific public clones in total CD8+ repertoires and several in CD8+ TEMRA repertoires.

TCR beta from blood CD8+ and CD4+ T cells was sequenced. The RNA input was about 0.5 to 1 ug, and it was reverse transcribed with random hexamers. TCRdb re-called the immunoSEQ multiplex PCR reads with MiXCR, one entry per CDR3 protein. This table holds approximately 190,000 distinct CDR3 sequences, approximately 95% found once. Concerning this clonotype itself: The antigen is undetermined.

Losses at the gene ends were 6 bases for V and 8 bases for J; bases not matched to a gene: 8. This CDR3 has 13 residues. The germline CDR1 and CDR2 sequences are SQVTM and ANQGSEA. The V gene is TRBV29-1, the J gene TRBJ1-4, with TRBD1 matching 8 bases. This clonotype was obtained from a human donor with Susac syndrome. Sequenced material: CD8+ T cells from PBMCs. For the CDR3, the DNA is TGCAGCGTCGGACAGGGAAAGGGGGAAAAACTGTTTTTT. Its protein product is CSVGQGKGEKLFF.